This T cell receptor (beta chain) was recorded in a study of early T cells in non-severe SARS-CoV-2 infection. TCRdb used MiXCR to reprocess the 5' RACE reads, holding one entry per CDR3 protein. Here the sample spans roughly 52,000 distinct CDR3 sequences, 8% to 8.5% being singletons. This clonotype turned up a few times. The material sequenced was whole blood. The clonotype originates from an adult who was a healthcare worker with PCR-confirmed SARS-CoV-2 infection or an uninfected control (not recorded which).

The CDR3 loop reads CASSNGLAITQYF. CDR3 nucleotides: TGTGCCAGCAGCAATGGACTAGCGATTACGCAGTATTTT. The chain combines TRBV6-2 or TRBV6-3 with TRBJ2-3, with 9 bases lining up with TRBD2. The CDR3 has 13 residues. Germline values: CDR1 MNHEY, CDR2 SVGEGT. Unmatched junction bases numbered 6, after V lost 6 bases and J lost 8 bases.